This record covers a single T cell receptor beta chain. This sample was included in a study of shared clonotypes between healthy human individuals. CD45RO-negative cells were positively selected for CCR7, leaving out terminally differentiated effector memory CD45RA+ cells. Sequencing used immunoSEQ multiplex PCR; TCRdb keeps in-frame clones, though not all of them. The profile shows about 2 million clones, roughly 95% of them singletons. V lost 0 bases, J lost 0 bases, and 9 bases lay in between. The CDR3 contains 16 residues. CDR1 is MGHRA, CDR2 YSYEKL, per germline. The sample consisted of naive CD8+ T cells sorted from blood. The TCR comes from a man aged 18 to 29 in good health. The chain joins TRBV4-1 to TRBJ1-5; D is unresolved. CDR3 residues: CASSQDDGYSNQPQHF. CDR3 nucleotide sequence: TGCGCCAGCAGCCAAGACGACGGTTATAGCAATCAGCCCCAGCATTTT.